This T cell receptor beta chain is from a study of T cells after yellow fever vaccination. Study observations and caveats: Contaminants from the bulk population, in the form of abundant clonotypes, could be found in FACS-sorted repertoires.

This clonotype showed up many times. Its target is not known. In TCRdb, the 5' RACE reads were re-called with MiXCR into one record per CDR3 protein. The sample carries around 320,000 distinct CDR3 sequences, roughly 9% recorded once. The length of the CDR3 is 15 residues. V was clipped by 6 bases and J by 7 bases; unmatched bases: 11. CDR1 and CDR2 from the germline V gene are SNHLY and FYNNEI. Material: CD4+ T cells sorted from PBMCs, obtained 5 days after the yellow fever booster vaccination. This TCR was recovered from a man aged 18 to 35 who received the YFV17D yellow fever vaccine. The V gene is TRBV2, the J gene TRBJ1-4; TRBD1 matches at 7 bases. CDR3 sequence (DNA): TGTGCCAGCAGATACCGACAGGGATCCTCTGAAAAACTGTTTTTT. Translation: CASRYRQGSSEKLFF.